Sequencing of this TCR beta chain was carried out in a study of control samples from healthy donors and cancer patients. Using immunoSEQ multiplex PCR, the repertoire was profiled, and TCRdb retains in-frame clones only, with some absent. Of 100,000 or so clones in the sample, approximately 90% were seen once. The sequencing input was blood. The TCR sequence derives from a woman aged 18-29 years in good health.

In DNA, the CDR3 is TGTGCCAGCAGCTTCCGGGACAGGGTTGGCGAGCAGTACTTC. It specifies CASSFRDRVGEQYF. The chain employs TRBV7-9 and TRBJ2-7, with 9 bases identical to TRBD1. Germline CDR1 and CDR2: SEHNR and FQNEAQ (reference sequence). CDR3 size: 14 residues. V gave up 3 bases and J gave up 6 bases; unmatched junction bases: 6.